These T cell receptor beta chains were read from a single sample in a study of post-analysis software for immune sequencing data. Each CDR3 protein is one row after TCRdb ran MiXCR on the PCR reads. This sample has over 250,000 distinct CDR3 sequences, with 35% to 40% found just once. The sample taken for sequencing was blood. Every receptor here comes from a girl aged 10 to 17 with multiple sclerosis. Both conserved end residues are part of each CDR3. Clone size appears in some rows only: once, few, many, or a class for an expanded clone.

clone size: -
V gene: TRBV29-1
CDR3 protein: CSVLGQPYEQYF

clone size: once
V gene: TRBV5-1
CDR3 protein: CASSLTGAAGGANEQFF

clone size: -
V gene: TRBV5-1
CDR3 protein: CASSLSWGGGEQYF

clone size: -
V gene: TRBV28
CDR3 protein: CASSPSGTAKNIQYF

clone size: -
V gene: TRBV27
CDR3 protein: CASSLARDEQFF

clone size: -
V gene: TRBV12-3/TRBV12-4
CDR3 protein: CASSPSLYEQYF

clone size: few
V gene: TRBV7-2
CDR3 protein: CASSPPGLAAYEQYF

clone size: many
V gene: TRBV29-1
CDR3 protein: CSVSGRAQETQYF

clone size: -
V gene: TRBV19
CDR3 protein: CAGSDGLRGADTQYF

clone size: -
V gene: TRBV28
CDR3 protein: CASSYSGGTTQYF

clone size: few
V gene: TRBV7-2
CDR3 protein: CVSSRGNRAGANVLTF

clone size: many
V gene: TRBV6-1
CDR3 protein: CASSARQGTDTQYF

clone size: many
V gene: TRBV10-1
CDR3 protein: CASSERTELYGYTF

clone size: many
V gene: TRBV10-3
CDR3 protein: CATERAGQQYF

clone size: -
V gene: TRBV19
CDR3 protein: CASSPGQFPTNEKLFF

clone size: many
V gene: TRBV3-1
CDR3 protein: CASSMTSGRVLENEQFF

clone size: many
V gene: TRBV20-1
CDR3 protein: CSARTGPSEKLFF

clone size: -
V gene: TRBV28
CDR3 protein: CASRPPGSGDTIYF

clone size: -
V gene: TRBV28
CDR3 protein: CASSFRGRMGETQYF

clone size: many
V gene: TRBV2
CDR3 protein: CASSAGTSGSYNEQFF

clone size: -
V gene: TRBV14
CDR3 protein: CASSQGTYYSSYNEQFF

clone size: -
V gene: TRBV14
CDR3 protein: CASTQVGARQPQHF

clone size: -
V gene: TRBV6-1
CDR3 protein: CASSRRTSGRGETQYF

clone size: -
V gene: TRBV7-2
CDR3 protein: CASSFNQVYGYTF

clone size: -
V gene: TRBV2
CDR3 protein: CATRPRGDSNQPQHF